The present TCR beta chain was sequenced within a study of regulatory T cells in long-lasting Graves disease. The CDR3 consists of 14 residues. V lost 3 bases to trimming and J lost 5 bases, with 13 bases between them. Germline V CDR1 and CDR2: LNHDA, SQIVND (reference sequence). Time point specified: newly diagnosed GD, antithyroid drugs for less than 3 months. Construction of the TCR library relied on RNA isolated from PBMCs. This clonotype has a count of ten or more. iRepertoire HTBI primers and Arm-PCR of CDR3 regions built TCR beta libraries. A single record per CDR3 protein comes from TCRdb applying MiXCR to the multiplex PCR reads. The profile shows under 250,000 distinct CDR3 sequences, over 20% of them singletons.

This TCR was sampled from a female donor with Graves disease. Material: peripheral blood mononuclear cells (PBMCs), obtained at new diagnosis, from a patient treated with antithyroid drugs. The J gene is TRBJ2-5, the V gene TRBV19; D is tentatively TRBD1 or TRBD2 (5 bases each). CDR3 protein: CASSIWGRAETQYF. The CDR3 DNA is TGTGCCAGTAGTATCTGGGGACGGGCGGAGACCCAGTACTTC.